The 21 T cell receptor beta chains listed next were all sequenced from one sample in a study of cytomegalovirus exposure and HLA in healthy donors. Primers included in the PCR were 60 Vbeta and 13 Jbeta primers. Here immunoSEQ multiplex PCR was the method, and the copy in TCRdb shows in-frame clones only, minus some. This sample has around 130,000 clones, with more than 65% found just once. Sequenced: PBMCs. These receptors all come from a young man in good health and CMV-seropositive.

The rearrangement links TRBV4-1 to TRBJ2-1; 11 bases agree with TRBD2. Trimming removed 0 bases from V and 4 bases from J; junction bases left unmatched: 5. In germline, CDR1 is MGHRA, CDR2 YSYEKL. The CDR3 runs 17 residues. The CDR3 is CASSQDPASGGYNEQFF. The CDR3 nucleotides are TGCGCCAGCAGCCAAGATCCTGCTAGCGGGGGGTACAATGAGCAGTTCTTC.

This chain links TRBV28 with TRBJ2-2; D is ambiguous. V dropped 5 bases and J dropped 4 bases, with 5 bases sitting between them. CDR1 is MDHEN and CDR2 is SYDVKM in the germline V gene. The CDR3 has 12 residues. The CDR3 DNA reads TGTGCCAGCAGTCCGGTCACCGGGGAGCTGTTTTTT. Translated: CASSPVTGELFF.

This clone was seen just once. V usage is TRBV7-9 and J usage is TRBJ2-7; 8 bases align to TRBD2. The CDR3 consists of 15 residues. J was trimmed by 1 base and V by 7 bases; bases with no gene match: 9. CDR1 and CDR2 (germline): SEHNR, FQNEAQ (reference sequence). The CDR3 is CASNPGLAVSYEQYF. The CDR3 DNA is TGTGCCAGCAACCCCGGACTAGCTGTTTCCTACGAGCAGTACTTC.

The J gene is TRBJ2-1, the V gene TRBV6-5; 7 nucleotides agree with TRBD1. Germline CDR1 reads MNHEY; CDR2 reads SVGAGI. Trimming at V came to 2 bases and at J to 6 bases, leaving 7 bases not matched to a gene. The CDR3 is made up of 15 amino acids. For the CDR3, the DNA is TGTGCCAGCAGTTACGAGGGGGCGCCCCTCAATGAGCAGTTCTTC. Translating it yields CASSYEGAPLNEQFF.

The chain carries TRBV25-1 and TRBJ2-3, with no clear D. The CDR3 is made up of 15 amino acids. Germline V gives CDR1 MGHDK, CDR2 SYGVNS. V was trimmed by 0 bases and J by 0 bases, leaving 7 bases between them. The CDR3 loop is CASSEYPSSTDTQYF. CDR3 nucleotides: TGTGCCAGCAGTGAATATCCCTCCAGCACAGATACGCAGTATTTT.

The rearrangement links TRBV9 to TRBJ1-2, with 8 nucleotides matching TRBD1. Germline V gene data show CDR1 as SGDLS and CDR2 as YYNGEE. The CDR3 contains 15 residues. Losses at the gene ends were 2 bases for V and 6 bases for J; bases not matched to a gene: 9. The CDR3: CASSVGDRISDGYTF. DNA of the CDR3: TGTGCCAGCAGCGTCGGGGACAGGATCTCTGATGGCTACACCTTC.

DNA of the CDR3: TGTGCCAGTAGTAACCCCAAAATCCTGGACTCCAGACGGCTGAACACTGAAGCTTTCTTT. Translating gives CASSNPKILDSRRLNTEAFF. The chain joins TRBV19 to TRBJ1-1; D is ambiguous. Trimming left V 4 bases short and J 0 bases short, with 27 bases between. Germline V gene lookup returns CDR1 LNHDA and CDR2 SQIVND (reference sequence). The CDR3 runs 20 residues.

V is TRBV2 and J is TRBJ1-1; 10 positions match TRBD1. The germline gives CDR1 SNHLY, CDR2 FYNNEI. Trimming cost V 9 bases and J 1 base; bases outside gene matches: 11. The CDR3 spans 16 residues. The CDR3 sequence is CARETGTGDENTEAFF. The CDR3, as DNA: TGTGCCAGGGAAACCGGGACAGGGGATGAGAACACTGAAGCTTTCTTT.

The CDR3 coding sequence is TGTGCCAGCAGTCTGCCAGGGACAGAGAATCAGCCCCAGCATTTT. Its protein is CASSLPGTENQPQHF. The chain links TRBV6-6 to TRBJ1-5; 7 positions agree with TRBD1. Trimming at V came to 5 bases and at J to 4 bases, leaving 8 bases not matched to a gene. CDR1 and CDR2 from the germline V gene are MNHNY and SVGAGI (reference sequence). The CDR3 is made up of 15 amino acids.

This clone has more than one count but fewer than ten. The chain employs TRBV30 and TRBJ2-1, with 10 bases that match TRBD1. CDR1 and CDR2 (germline): GTSNPN, SVGIG (reference sequence). This CDR3 contains 15 residues. Trimming cost V 3 bases and J 7 bases; bases outside gene matches: 9. CDR3 region: CAWSRAWTGGNEQFF. In DNA form, the CDR3 reads TGTGCCTGGAGCAGGGCTTGGACAGGGGGGAATGAGCAGTTCTTC.

The CDR3: CASSFDRVETQYF. CDR3 nucleotides: TGTGCCAGCAGCTTCGACAGAGTAGAGACCCAGTACTTC. The V and J genes are TRBV7-8 and TRBJ2-5; a weak D match, TRBD1 (5 bases). Germline values: CDR1 SGHVS, CDR2 FQNEAQ. V lost 3 bases, J lost 4 bases, and 9 bases lay in between. This CDR3 spans 13 amino acids.

CDR3 coding DNA: TGTGCCAGCAGTTCGACAGGGGGTACTGGCTACACCTTC. Residues: CASSSTGGTGYTF. This rearrangement joins TRBV7-9 to TRBJ1-2; TRBD1 aligns across 9 bases. Germline V gives CDR1 SEHNR, CDR2 FQNEAQ (reference sequence). The CDR3 runs to 13 residues. Germline trimming cut 6 bases from V and 7 bases from J; bases unmatched to any gene: 6. The whole variable domain, filled in from reference TRBV7-9 and TRBJ1-2, reads DTGVSQNPRHKITKRGQNVTFRCDPISEHNRLYWYRQTLGQGPEFLTYFQNEAQLEKSRLLSDRFSAERPKGSFSTLEIQRTEQGDSAMYLCASSSTGGTGYTFGSGTRLTVV.

This rearrangement joins TRBV5-1 to TRBJ1-1; D gene unclear. Trimming removed 0 bases from V and 6 bases from J, with 9 bases in between. This CDR3 comprises 13 residues. Germline V gene sequence: CDR1 SGHRS, CDR2 YFSETQ. CDR3 coding DNA: TGCGCCAGCAGCTTGGGAGGGAGCCCTGAAGCTTTCTTT. Translation: CASSLGGSPEAFF.

V usage is TRBV7-9 and J usage is TRBJ2-3; D possibly corresponds to TRBD2 (6 bases). V was pared by 1 base and J by 0 bases, with 14 bases between. The CDR3 runs to 17 residues. CDR1 SEHNR and CDR2 FQNEAQ come from the germline V gene (reference sequence). CDR3 residues: CASSLGTGEASTDTQYF. The CDR3 DNA sequence: TGTGCCAGCAGCTTAGGAACCGGGGAGGCTAGCACAGATACGCAGTATTTT.

This chain links TRBV7-9 with TRBJ1-1; perhaps TRBD1 as D (5 bases). The germline V gene has CDR1 SEHNR and CDR2 FQNEAQ (reference sequence). V was pared by 5 bases and J by 1 base, with 14 bases between. The CDR3 loop spans 15 amino acids. The CDR3 spells CASSPFGGTNTEAFF. In nucleotides, the CDR3 is TGTGCCAGCAGCCCCTTCGGCGGGACGAACACTGAAGCTTTCTTT. The full variable domain, with the rest looked up from reference TRBV7-9 and TRBJ1-1, is DTGVSQNPRHKITKRGQNVTFRCDPISEHNRLYWYRQTLGQGPEFLTYFQNEAQLEKSRLLSDRFSAERPKGSFSTLEIQRTEQGDSAMYLCASSPFGGTNTEAFFGQGTRLTVV.

This chain links TRBV11-1 with TRBJ1-1; D possibly corresponds to TRBD1 (6 bases). In germline, CDR1 is SGHAT, CDR2 FQDESV (reference sequence). The V end was cut by 5 bases, the J end by 2 bases, with 15 bases between. The CDR3 consists of 15 residues. As DNA, the CDR3 is TGTGCCAGCAGCGTCAAACAGGGTGCAAACACTGAAGCTTTCTTT. Its protein is CASSVKQGANTEAFF.

This clone was seen only once. The CDR3 spells CASSDRPQAAGQFF. DNA for the CDR3: TGTGCCAGCAGTGACCGCCCCCAGGCGGCGGGGCAGTTCTTC. The chain joins TRBV6-4 to TRBJ2-1; weak D call: TRBD2 (5 bases). V was shortened by 2 bases and J by 12 bases, with 17 bases between the two germline ends. The CDR3 covers 14 residues. Germline assignment: CDR1 MRHNA and CDR2 SNTAGT.

The rearrangement joins TRBV29-1 to TRBJ1-1; possible D gene TRBD1, 5 bases. This CDR3 region has 13 residues. Germline CDR1 is SQVTM and CDR2 is ANQGSEA. V was shortened by 7 bases and J by 4 bases, with 16 bases between the two germline ends. The CDR3 coding sequence is TGCAGCGCCCTACTGGCTGGGGCCACTGAAGCTTTCTTT. Its translation: CSALLAGATEAFF.

The chain uses TRBV7-3 and TRBJ2-1, with 10 positions matching TRBD2. Germline trimming cut 6 bases from V and 4 bases from J; bases unmatched to any gene: 3. From germline, CDR1 is SGHTA and CDR2 FQGTGA. The CDR3 loop spans 14 amino acids. The CDR3 spells CASSGLAAYNEQFF. The CDR3 DNA is TGTGCCAGCAGTGGACTAGCGGCATACAATGAGCAGTTCTTC.

This chain connects TRBV5-1 to TRBJ2-7; no clear D gene. V was trimmed by 0 bases and J by 4 bases, leaving 8 bases between them. CDR3 length equals 13 residues. CDR1 and CDR2 from the germline V gene are SGHRS and YFSETQ. As DNA, the CDR3 is TGCGCCAGCAGCTTGGCCCTCCCGTACGAGCAGTACTTC. Protein product: CASSLALPYEQYF.

V gene TRBV7-9 combines with J gene TRBJ2-5; D is possibly TRBD2 (5 bases). Germline CDR1 is SEHNR and CDR2 is FQNEAQ (reference sequence). This CDR3 is 14 amino acids long. The ends were cut back, 0 bases at V and 3 bases at J, with 8 bases in the middle. The CDR3 here is CASSLALGEETQYF. Here the CDR3 DNA reads TGTGCCAGCAGCTTAGCGCTGGGAGAAGAGACCCAGTACTTC.